This TCR beta chain was recorded in a study of blood T cell repertoires in COVID-19. The overall study: Some COVID-19 samples were acute and others convalescent; all came from the United States, Italy and Spain.

The method was immunoSEQ multiplex PCR; TCRdb's version includes in-frame clones alone and lacks a portion of them. The sample yields over 100,000 clones, over 80% seen once. The source of this sequence is a woman aged 55-75 years with acute or convalescent COVID-19. Sequenced material: peripheral blood.

CDR3 bases: TGTGCCAGCAGTGAACGGGGGGGCTGGGAGACCCAGTACTTC. This sequence encodes CASSERGGWETQYF. The chain recombines TRBV2 with TRBJ2-5; 8 nucleotides match TRBD2. CDR1 is SNHLY, CDR2 FYNNEI, per germline. The CDR3 spans 14 residues. With 2 bases clipped from V and 5 bases from J, the junction kept 4 bases outside the gene matches.